The 21 T cell receptor beta chains given below trace back to one sample, sequenced in a study of T cells after yellow fever vaccination. TCRdb re-derived calls from the 5' RACE reads in MiXCR, one entry per CDR3 protein. The profile covers hundreds of thousands of distinct CDR3 sequences, with approximately 13% appearing a single time and about 16% taken by the ten largest. This specimen was PBMCs, taken on the day of the yellow fever booster vaccination. These receptors all come from a man aged 25 to 45 who received the YFV17D yellow fever vaccine.

The chain carries TRBV7-9 and TRBJ2-1; possible D gene TRBD1, 6 bases. The germline CDR1 and CDR2 sequences are SEHNR and FQNEAQ (reference sequence). Trimming removed 5 bases from V and 3 bases from J, with 11 bases in between. The CDR3 runs 14 residues. CDR3 DNA sequence: TGTGCCAGCAGCGCCGACAGGAGCTACAATGAGCAGTTCTTC. This encodes CASSADRSYNEQFF.

The sample holds a few counts of this clonotype. J is TRBJ2-1 and V is TRBV20-1, with D tentatively TRBD2 (6 bases). Trimming cost V 5 bases and J 7 bases, with 12 bases left between them. Germline V gives CDR1 DFQATT, CDR2 SNEGSKA (reference sequence). There are 12 residues in the CDR3. CDR3 coding DNA: TGCAGTGCTGAACTGGGGGGAAATGAGCAGTTCTTC. It yields the protein CSAELGGNEQFF.

This clonotype was recorded at least ten times. J is TRBJ2-7 and V is TRBV12-3 or TRBV12-4; TRBD1 is a possible D gene (5 bases). The CDR3 covers 14 residues. Trimming took 7 bases from V and 1 from J, leaving 14 bases between them. CDR3 bases: TGTGCCAGCACCCAAGGGGCAGAATCCTACGAGCAGTACTTC. This translates into CASTQGAESYEQYF.

In this sample, this clonotype turned up a few times. The rearrangement joins TRBV12-3 or TRBV12-4 to TRBJ1-3; D is unclear. This CDR3 has 14 amino acids. V was clipped by 7 bases and J by 2 bases, with 12 bases between them. The CDR3 region is CASILRRAGNTIYF. Here the CDR3 DNA reads TGTGCCAGCATTCTCCGTCGAGCTGGAAACACCATATATTTT.

This clonotype was found a few times. The chain couples TRBV20-1 to TRBJ2-1; 9 bases fit TRBD2. V lost 0 bases, J lost 3 bases, and 3 bases stayed unmatched. This CDR3 is built from 15 residues. The germline gives CDR1 DFQATT, CDR2 SNEGSKA (reference sequence). The CDR3 nucleotides read TGCAGTGCTAGAGAGGCTAGCGGGGTCTACAATGAGCAGTTCTTC. As protein: CSAREASGVYNEQFF.

The chain joins TRBV15 to TRBJ2-3, with D unclear. This CDR3 spans 16 amino acids. In germline, CDR1 is LNHNV, CDR2 YYDKDF (reference sequence). V was trimmed by 0 bases and J by 0 bases, leaving 10 bases between them. DNA for the CDR3: TGTGCCACCAGCAGAGATCGGGCGGCTAGCACAGATACGCAGTATTTT. Its protein is CATSRDRAASTDTQYF. The full variable domain, with the rest looked up from reference TRBV15 and TRBJ2-3, is DAMVIQNPRYQVTQFGKPVTLSCSQTLNHNVMYWYQQKSSQAPKLLFHYYDKDFNNEADTPDNFQSRRPNTSFCFLDIRSPGLGDTAMYLCATSRDRAASTDTQYFGPGTRLTVL.

This clonotype appeared many times. The genes are TRBV20-1 and TRBJ1-1, with D tentatively TRBD1 (6 bases). Trimming pared 8 bases from V and 8 bases from J, leaving 18 bases between. Germline V gives CDR1 DFQATT, CDR2 SNEGSKA (reference sequence). The CDR3 runs to 12 residues. CDR3 sequence: CSHWDRQVEAFF. CDR3 bases: TGCAGTCACTGGGACCGACAGGTGGAAGCTTTCTTT.

In its sample, this clonotype was seen a few times. The chain is built from TRBV7-9 and TRBJ2-1; 7 bases line up with TRBD2. Germline CDR1 SEHNR, CDR2 FQNEAQ (reference sequence). With 2 bases clipped from V and 5 bases from J, the junction kept 3 bases outside the gene matches. The CDR3 length is 14 residues. CDR3 DNA sequence: TGTGCCAGCAGCTTACTAGCGGTCCACAATGAGCAGTTCTTC. Translated: CASSLLAVHNEQFF.

In this sample, this clonotype turned up a few times. CDR3 DNA: TGTGCCAGCTCGCCTCTCCGGGACATGGGTTCGCCACCCCTCCACTTT. Its protein product is CASSPLRDMGSPPLHF. V usage is TRBV18 and J usage is TRBJ1-6, with TRBD1 as a possible D gene (6 bases). Looked up from germline, CDR1 is KGHSH and CDR2 is LQKENI. The V end lost 6 bases, the J end lost 11 bases, and 23 bases lay between the germline ends. This CDR3 has 16 amino acids.

Regarding this clonotype: One end of the junction does not line up with germline, which may come from a read error. The chain joins TRBV6-2 or TRBV6-3 to TRBJ2-3; the D is unclear. The CDR3 totals 11 residues. CDR1 is MNHEY and CDR2 is SVGEGT in the germline V gene. The CDR3 sequence: CASSYFLVQYF. The DNA of the CDR3 is TGTGCCAGCAGCTACTTCTTGGTGCAGTATTTT.

This clonotype appeared a few times. The gene calls are TRBV18 and TRBJ2-4, with 8 bases fitting TRBD1. With V trimmed by 3 bases and J by 4 bases, 11 bases remained unmatched. The CDR3 contains 17 residues. Per germline, CDR1 KGHSH and CDR2 LQKENI. CDR3 residues: CASSPEDRVLRKNIQYF. The CDR3 DNA reads as TGTGCCAGCTCACCGGAGGACAGGGTCTTGAGGAAAAACATTCAGTACTTC.

This clonotype was counted a few times. The chain joins TRBV7-7 to TRBJ2-1, with D possibly matching TRBD2 (5 bases). CDR1 is SSHAT and CDR2 is FNYEAQ in the germline V gene (reference sequence). This CDR3 is 11 amino acids long. CDR3 in amino acids: CASEPPNEQFF. The CDR3, as DNA: TGTGCTAGCGAGCCCCCCAATGAGCAGTTCTTC.

The V and J genes are TRBV7-6 and TRBJ2-7; maybe TRBD2 (5 bases). V lost 1 base to trimming and J lost 0 bases, with 7 bases between them. CDR1 and CDR2 (germline): SGHVS, FNYEAQ. CDR3 length equals 14 residues. CDR3 nucleotide sequence: TGTGCCAGCAGCTTAGAAGCGGACTCCTACGAGCAGTACTTC. It encodes CASSLEADSYEQYF.

The chain is built from TRBV12-3 or TRBV12-4 and TRBJ1-1; D is uncertain. The CDR3 spans 13 residues. Trimming removed 3 bases from V and 8 bases from J, with 13 bases in between. The CDR3 DNA is TGTGCCAGCAGTTTGATCCGGGGAGGAGAAGCTTTCTTT. Residues: CASSLIRGGEAFF.

This clonotype was found many times. The chain couples TRBV5-1 to TRBJ1-2; 9 bases are a match to TRBD1. Unmatched junction bases numbered 2, after V lost 0 bases and J lost 5 bases. The CDR3 sequence is 14 residues long. Germline V gives CDR1 SGHRS, CDR2 YFSETQ. The CDR3 spells CASSLAGTGYGYTF. The CDR3 nucleotides are TGCGCCAGCAGCTTGGCCGGGACAGGGTATGGCTACACCTTC.

The rearrangement joins TRBV9 to TRBJ2-5; D unresolved. This CDR3 region has 12 residues. Germline V lookup: CDR1 SGDLS, CDR2 YYNGEE. V lost 0 bases and J 3 bases, leaving 3 bases between the germline ends. The CDR3 DNA sequence: TGTGCCAGCAGCGTAGACGAAGAGACCCAGTACTTC. Protein: CASSVDEETQYF.

This clonotype was recorded a few times. This chain uses TRBV7-2 with TRBJ1-1; D not certain. V was clipped by 0 bases and J by 6 bases, with 8 bases between them. The CDR3 spans 13 residues. Germline assignment: CDR1 SGHTA and CDR2 FQGNSA. The CDR3 nucleotides are TGTGCCAGCAGCTTAGCGAGTGAAGCTGAAGCTTTCTTT. Protein: CASSLASEAEAFF. Full variable domain (missing parts from reference TRBV7-2 and TRBJ1-1): GAGVSQSPSNKVTEKGKDVELRCDPISGHTALYWYRQSLGQGLEFLIYFQGNSAPDKSGLPSDRFSAERTGGSVSTLTIQRTQQEDSAVYLCASSLASEAEAFFGQGTRLTVV.

The chain combines TRBV5-1 with TRBJ1-2, with D possibly TRBD1 on 6 matching bases. Trimming took 1 base from V and 4 from J, leaving 17 bases between them. This CDR3 spans 16 amino acids. The germline gives CDR1 SGHRS, CDR2 YFSETQ. CDR3: CASSLPRGGGLYGYTF. The CDR3 DNA sequence: TGCGCCAGCAGCTTGCCCCGTGGGGGGGGCCTCTATGGCTACACCTTC.

This clonotype was counted between two and nine times. The CDR3 bases are TGCAGCGTCGGGGGGGGACACTACGAGCAGTACTTC. It translates to CSVGGGHYEQYF. The V call is TRBV29-1, the J call TRBJ2-7; TRBD2 agrees at 8 bases. Per the germline V gene, CDR1 is SQVTM and CDR2 is ANQGSEA. V lost 6 bases and J lost 3; bases outside the gene matches: 4. CDR3 size: 12 residues.

V gene TRBV12-3 or TRBV12-4 combines with J gene TRBJ2-3, with 11 bases identical to TRBD2. The CDR3 length is 19 residues. J gave up 0 bases and V 5 bases, and 13 bases lay outside the gene matches. The CDR3 region is CASSPLGLAGGMSTDTQYF. As DNA, the CDR3 is TGTGCCAGCAGTCCTCTGGGGCTAGCGGGAGGAATGAGCACAGATACGCAGTATTTT.

J is TRBJ2-3 and V is TRBV7-8; no firm D call. The V and J ends lost 6 bases and 4 bases respectively, with 14 bases between them. Germline CDR1 and CDR2: SGHVS and FQNEAQ. This CDR3 region has 14 residues. CDR3 nucleotides: TGTGCCAGCAGTACACGACAAGGATCAGATACGCAGTATTTT. It codes for CASSTRQGSDTQYF.